This T cell receptor beta chain was sequenced in a study of blood T cell repertoires in COVID-19. Profiling relied on immunoSEQ multiplex PCR, and the TCRdb table lists in-frame clones only, not all of them. The repertoire consists of about 54,000 clones, with about 83% occurring once and the leading ten covering roughly 4.8%. The V end lost 5 bases, the J end lost 5 bases, and 19 bases lay between the germline ends. The CDR3 has 15 amino acids. Germline CDR1 is SGHAT and CDR2 is FQNNGV. The chain links TRBV11-2 to TRBJ2-7; perhaps TRBD2 as D (5 bases). The clonotype originates from a man aged 35 to 55 with active COVID-19. Sequencing was carried out using peripheral blood. This CDR3 is CASSPLGRVGDEQYF. The CDR3, as DNA: TGTGCCAGCAGCCCACTGGGTAGAGTCGGGGACGAGCAGTACTTC.